This T cell receptor (beta chain) was recorded in a study of T cells in Graves' hyperthyroidism and ophthalmopathy. TCR beta CDR3 regions were amplified from RNA. HTBI primers were used for first-round RT-PCR of the TCR CDR3. A single record per CDR3 protein comes from TCRdb applying MiXCR to the multiplex PCR reads. The data show about 660,000 distinct CDR3 sequences, roughly 46% seen once. Clinical symptoms, serum thyroxine, TRAb, thyroid ultrasound and orbital computed tomography established diagnosis. V shed 3 bases and J 4 bases; nucleotides not matched to a gene: 8. The CDR3 consists of 16 residues. Germline loops: CDR1 LNHNV, CDR2 YYDKDF (reference sequence).

This chain joins TRBV15 and TRBJ1-3, with 8 bases fitting TRBD1. What was sequenced was peripheral blood or thyroid tissue (not recorded which). The clonotype comes from an adult man with Graves' disease, either hyperthyroidism or ophthalmopathy (not recorded which). In nucleotides, the CDR3 is TGTGCCACCAGCAGGACAGGGGTCTTCGGCGGAAACACCATATATTTT. This sequence encodes CATSRTGVFGGNTIYF.